One and the same sample provided the 7 T cell receptor beta chains below, sequenced in a study of T cells in Graves' hyperthyroidism and ophthalmopathy. Amplification yielded TCR beta CDR3 regions, with RNA transcripts as the source. When the TCR CDR3 underwent first-round RT-PCR, the HTBI primer set was used. Each CDR3 protein gets one entry after TCRdb re-called the multiplex PCR reads with MiXCR. The sample consists of 550,000 to 700,000 distinct CDR3 sequences, just over 45% of them appearing once. The sample was peripheral blood or thyroid tissue (not recorded which). Receptor source: an adult woman with Graves' disease, either hyperthyroidism or ophthalmopathy (not recorded which).

This clonotype turned up a few times. The rearrangement joins TRBV18 to TRBJ1-4; 9 nucleotides line up with TRBD1. The CDR3 is 14 amino acids. Germline trimming cut 4 bases from V and 11 bases from J; bases unmatched to any gene: 8. The germline CDR1 and CDR2 sequences are KGHSH and LQKENI. The CDR3 DNA follows: TGTGCCAGCTCACACGGGACAGGGATGGCGAAACTGTTTTTT. This translates into CASSHGTGMAKLFF.

There are a few counts of this clonotype. The junction differs from germline at one of its ends, possibly a read error. The DNA for the CDR3 is TGTGCCAGCAGTGCCGGGACAGGCGGCTACACCTTC. Translated, it gives CASSAGTGGYTF. The V gene is TRBV24-1, the J gene TRBJ1-2, with TRBD1 matching 8 bases. CDR3 length equals 12 residues. Looked up from germline, CDR1 is KGHDR and CDR2 is SFDVKD.

This clonotype was observed at least ten times. This chain uses TRBV2 with TRBJ1-1; 7 bases align to TRBD1. V shed 5 bases and J 4 bases; nucleotides not matched to a gene: 7. The CDR3 consists of 14 residues. Per germline, CDR1 SNHLY and CDR2 FYNNEI. CDR3 in DNA: TGTGCCAGCAGTAAGCAGGGGGTTGGCACTGAAGCTTTCTTT. It is translated as CASSKQGVGTEAFF.

The chain couples TRBV7-3 to TRBJ2-7; D ambiguous. The V end was cut by 2 bases, the J end by 12 bases, with 11 bases between. The length of the CDR3 is 11 residues. Germline loops: CDR1 SGHTA, CDR2 FQGTGA. The chain's CDR3 is CASSLRNAPYF. The DNA for the CDR3 is TGTGCCAGCAGCTTACGGAACGCTCCGTACTTC.

The chain carries TRBV3-1 and TRBJ1-5; TRBD1 is a possible D gene (5 bases). CDR1 is LGHDT, CDR2 YNNKEL, per germline (reference sequence). The CDR3 runs to 14 residues. Trimming left V 4 bases short and J 5 bases short, with 12 bases between. The chain's CDR3 is CASSPNPGDQPQHF. In DNA form, the CDR3 reads TGTGCCAGCAGCCCGAACCCGGGGGATCAGCCCCAGCATTTT.

This clonotype was counted many times. The rearrangement joins TRBV20-1 to TRBJ1-6, with D unresolved. Deletions cut 6 bases from V and 0 bases from J, with 9 bases between. The CDR3 is made up of 14 amino acids. CDR1 and CDR2 (germline): DFQATT, SNEGSKA (reference sequence). CDR3: CSAYESSYNSPLHF. CDR3 nucleotides: TGCAGTGCCTATGAGAGCTCCTATAATTCACCCCTCCACTTT.

V usage is TRBV19 and J usage is TRBJ1-2; 10 nucleotides match TRBD1. This CDR3 has 16 amino acids. The germline CDR1 and CDR2 sequences are LNHDA and SQIVND (reference sequence). J lost 7 bases, V lost 3 bases, and 11 bases had no gene match. CDR3 in DNA: TGTGCCAGTAGTATGACAGGGGGCACCGCAGGGGGTGGCTACACCTTC. This encodes CASSMTGGTAGGGYTF.